The rows below give T cell receptor beta chains drawn from one sample of a study of blood T cell repertoires in COVID-19. The protocol was immunoSEQ multiplex PCR, while the TCRdb copy is restricted to in-frame clones and leaves out a portion. The data hold roughly 230,000 clones, with approximately 89% observed a single time. Sample: peripheral blood. All receptors derive from a woman aged 40 to 55 who had recovered from COVID-19. Each CDR3 is given with its conserved first and last residue. Fields, in order: V gene, J gene, CDR3 protein.

>TRBV5-4|TRBJ2-7
CASTSGTVDSEQYF
>TRBV30|TRBJ1-4
CAWTTSRGEKLFF
>TRBV6-2/TRBV6-3|TRBJ2-2
CASSYPIGTSSYTGELFF
>TRBV3-1/TRBV3-2|TRBJ2-2
CASSHPDSPNTGELFF
>TRBV9|TRBJ1-2
CASSAPGLGGRDGYTF
>TRBV2|TRBJ2-3
CASTHPTSGSADTQYF
>TRBV5-1|TRBJ1-2
CASSLGSGNYGYTF
>TRBV19|TRBJ1-2
CASSISTGTGGGYTF
>TRBV2|TRBJ2-7
CASSEIAGGEQYF
>TRBV11-2|TRBJ1-6
CASSRPSGFNSPLHF
>TRBV28|TRBJ2-6
CASSLSPSLGANVLTF
>TRBV6-2/TRBV6-3|TRBJ2-1
CASSYSTTGNEQFF
>TRBV11-3|TRBJ2-3
CASSLVISGSTDTQYF
>TRBV9|TRBJ2-5
CASSVGAGRETQYF
>TRBV7-2|TRBJ2-7
CASSLVKRMTGPYEQYF
>TRBV2|TRBJ1-5
CASRSQTYQPQHF
>TRBV4-1|TRBJ2-1
CASSQGSGSEQFF
>TRBV30|TRBJ1-4
CAWSQGKEKLFF
>TRBV7-9|TRBJ2-6
CASSTRGSGANVLTF
>TRBV25-1|TRBJ1-5
CASRAPGINQPQHF
>TRBV4-1|TRBJ1-2
CASSRTRDRALYGYTF
>TRBV15|TRBJ2-3
CATSSDYPSGRRDTQYF
>TRBV7-6|TRBJ2-3
CASSYGLAGTDTQYF
>TRBV28|TRBJ1-4
CASSQTANEKLFF
>TRBV11-3|TRBJ2-2
CASRDRTLGNTGELFF
>TRBV5-1|TRBJ2-6
CASSLTGRGANVLTF
>TRBV11-2|TRBJ2-3
CASSQTSGGPNRDTQYF
>TRBV19|TRBJ1-6
CASSKDRGNSPLHF
>TRBV2|TRBJ1-1
CASRGLRGSTEAFF
>TRBV24-1|TRBJ1-2
CATSDSWGTGYGYTF
>TRBV2|TRBJ1-3
CASSRVSGNTIYF
>TRBV10-1|TRBJ2-1
CASSEDSLSGEQFF
>TRBV6-2/TRBV6-3|TRBJ2-5
CASSSRKETQYF
>TRBV18|TRBJ2-2
CASSPIDTGELFF
>TRBV5-8|TRBJ1-6
CASSLYSGTENSPLHF
>TRBV4-2|TRBJ1-2
CASSRDTYGYTF
>TRBV6-5|TRBJ2-1
CASSYSTSQYNEQFF
>TRBV11-3|TRBJ2-1
CASSLVGGVSSYNEQFF
>TRBV10-1|TRBJ2-5
CASSESQGGETQYF
>TRBV7-2|TRBJ2-1
CASSPLAGAPNEQFF
>TRBV15|TRBJ2-3
CATSRDTATDTQYF
>TRBV6-7|TRBJ2-2
CAKRDGRLDGELFF
>TRBV19|TRBJ2-6
CASSPGTVDGGANVLTF
>TRBV7-7|TRBJ2-5
CASSLGASGGYQETQYF
>TRBV18|TRBJ2-1
CASSPPSAADNEQFF
>TRBV6-5|TRBJ1-2
CASRSPGVSGYTF
>TRBV7-9|TRBJ2-2
CASSLRASGKTGELFF
>TRBV6-2/TRBV6-3|TRBJ1-5
CASSYGQGNQPQHF
>TRBV6-6|TRBJ1-5
CASSQPNRGGQPQHF
>TRBV15|TRBJ1-1
CATSRAQKNTEAFF
>TRBV5-5|TRBJ1-2
CASGPVPYYGYTF
>TRBV29-1|TRBJ2-1
CSVGRTGTEQFF
>TRBV21-1|TRBJ1-3
CASSKGRGQGNTIYF
>TRBV10-2|TRBJ1-1
CASRSMTGDTEAFF
>TRBV10-3|TRBJ2-6
CATRGSGANVLTF
>TRBV14|TRBJ1-1
CASSQPGAGGNTEAFF